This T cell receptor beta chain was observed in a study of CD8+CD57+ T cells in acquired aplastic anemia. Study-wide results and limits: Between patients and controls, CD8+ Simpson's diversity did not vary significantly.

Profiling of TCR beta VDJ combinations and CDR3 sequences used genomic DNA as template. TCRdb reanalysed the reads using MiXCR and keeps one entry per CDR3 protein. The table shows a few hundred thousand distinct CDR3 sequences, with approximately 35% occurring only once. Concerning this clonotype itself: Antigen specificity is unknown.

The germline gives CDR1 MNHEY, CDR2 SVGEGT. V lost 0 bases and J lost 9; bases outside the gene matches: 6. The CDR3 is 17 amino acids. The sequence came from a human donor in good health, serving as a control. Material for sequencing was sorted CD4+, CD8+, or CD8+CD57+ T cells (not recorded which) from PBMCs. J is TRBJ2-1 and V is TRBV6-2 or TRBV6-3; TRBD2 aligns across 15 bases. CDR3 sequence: CASSYSRTSGRAGEQFF. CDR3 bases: TGTGCCAGCAGTTACTCTCGGACTAGCGGGAGGGCCGGTGAGCAGTTCTTC.